This TCR beta chain came from a study of OX40 agonist ivuxolimab in advanced cancers. The overall study: Eligibility rules accepted prior anti-PD-1, anti-PD-L1 or anti-CTLA-4 therapy, and 35% to 40% had some. One hepatocellular carcinoma and two cutaneous melanoma patients partially responded.

Overall study results and limits: Average numbers of expanded clones were greater in CD8+ T cells than in CD4+.

The table came from immunoSEQ multiplex PCR; TCRdb's copy has only in-frame clones and leaves some out. The sample shows tens of thousands of clones, about 82% of them seen only once. Germline V gene sequence: CDR1 SGHVS, CDR2 FQNEAQ. CDR3 length: 15 amino acids. V was clipped by 1 base and J by 7 bases; unmatched bases: 4. As to this clone: Its target is unknown.

The gene calls are TRBV7-8 and TRBJ1-4; 9 bases agree with TRBD1. The material was CD4+ or CD8+ T cells sorted from blood, obtained in a trial of the OX40 agonist ivuxolimab. The receptor was isolated from an adult with an advanced solid tumor such as melanoma, head and neck, liver or kidney cancer. This CDR3 is CASSLGQGGREKLFF. The CDR3 coding sequence is TGTGCCAGCAGCTTAGGACAGGGGGGTCGTGAAAAACTGTTTTTT.